The 8 T cell receptor beta chains given below trace back to one sample, sequenced in a study of blood T cell repertoires in COVID-19. Assay: immunoSEQ multiplex PCR; the TCRdb copy retains only in-frame clones and omits some. The sample includes about 180,000 clones, about 85% of them seen just once. The sequenced sample was peripheral blood. Receptor source: a woman aged 45-65 years with COVID-19, enrolled during active disease.

In its sample, this clone was seen once. The rearrangement uses TRBV7-9 and TRBJ2-6; D is perhaps TRBD2 (5 bases). The germline gives CDR1 SEHNR, CDR2 FQNEAQ (reference sequence). With 5 bases removed from V and 0 bases from J, the gap between germline ends came to 8 bases. CDR3 length equals 15 residues. The CDR3 sequence: CASSGLISGANVLTF. CDR3 coding DNA: TGTGCCAGCAGCGGACTCATCTCTGGGGCCAACGTCCTGACTTTC.

V and J are TRBV27 and TRBJ2-1, with 11 positions matching TRBD2. Trimming took 8 bases from V and 8 from J; bases not matched to a gene: 8. Germline V lookup: CDR1 MNHEY, CDR2 SMNVEV (reference sequence). The CDR3 is 14 residues long. The CDR3 coding sequence is TGTGCCAGCTCCCTAGCGGGGGGTGTCTATGAGCAGTTCTTC. It is translated as CASSLAGGVYEQFF.

This chain connects TRBV28 to TRBJ1-5; tentatively, D is TRBD1 (5 bases). This CDR3 spans 20 amino acids. V was pared by 2 bases and J by 5 bases, with 28 bases between. Germline CDR1 and CDR2: MDHEN and SYDVKM. CDR3 in DNA: TGTGCCAGCAGTTTACCCCTCGGGGGAAGGGGAATCGATCGGGATCAGCCCCAGCATTTT. As protein: CASSLPLGGRGIDRDQPQHF.

This clone appeared a few times. J is TRBJ1-4 and V is TRBV29-1; 9 bases align to TRBD1. V gave up 6 bases and J gave up 4 bases; unmatched junction bases: 9. The CDR3 covers 15 residues. CDR1 and CDR2 from the germline V gene are SQVTM and ANQGSEA. The CDR3 sequence: CSVFLQGALNEKLFF. The CDR3 DNA reads TGCAGCGTCTTTCTACAGGGGGCCCTTAATGAAAAACTGTTTTTT.

V and J are TRBV30 and TRBJ2-7; 8 nucleotides match TRBD2. This CDR3 spans 14 amino acids. Germline CDR1 is GTSNPN and CDR2 is SVGIG (reference sequence). The V segment lost 0 bases and the J segment 6 bases; nucleotides outside the gene matches: 7. CDR3 residues: CAWSVNGGASEQYF. In DNA form, the CDR3 reads TGTGCCTGGAGTGTAAACGGGGGGGCATCCGAGCAGTACTTC.

The rearrangement links TRBV4-3 to TRBJ1-3; 9 bases fit TRBD1. The CDR3 contains 15 residues. From germline, CDR1 is LGHNA and CDR2 YSLEER. J lost 4 bases, V lost 3 bases, and 4 bases had no gene match. The CDR3 region has the DNA TGCGCCAGCAGCCAGAACAGGGGGCTAGGAAACACCATATATTTT. This sequence encodes CASSQNRGLGNTIYF.

This rearrangement joins TRBV19 to TRBJ2-7; 12 bases are a match to TRBD1. Germline CDR1 and CDR2: LNHDA and SQIVND (reference sequence). The CDR3 covers 15 residues. J was trimmed by 4 bases and V by 2 bases; bases with no gene match: 3. The CDR3 DNA follows: TGTGCCAGTAGTATATCGGGACAGGGGGCTTACGAGCAGTACTTC. As protein: CASSISGQGAYEQYF. The whole variable domain, filled in from reference TRBV19 and TRBJ2-7, reads DGGITQSPKYLFRKEGQNVTLSCEQNLNHDAMYWYRQDPGQGLRLIYYSQIVNDFQKGDIAEGYSVSREKKESFPLTVTSAQKNPTAFYLCASSISGQGAYEQYFGPGTRLTVT.

The chain recombines TRBV3-1 (or the pseudogene TRBV3-2) with TRBJ1-1, with 8 bases lining up with TRBD1. Germline V gene lookup returns CDR1 LGHDT and CDR2 YNNKEL (reference sequence). The CDR3 loop spans 14 amino acids. V gave up 5 bases and J gave up 2 bases; unmatched junction bases: 4. CDR3 DNA: TGTGCCAGCAGCTCGGACAGGGCAAACACTGAAGCTTTCTTT. Amino acids: CASSSDRANTEAFF.